What follows are 30 T cell receptor beta chains derived from one specimen sequenced in a study of T cell responses to AZD1222 COVID-19 vaccine. TCRdb keeps only in-frame clones here, not all; method: immunoSEQ multiplex PCR. The table includes 100,000 to 150,000 clones, around 88% detected once. The specimen was peripheral blood, collected on day 0 of MenACWY control vaccination. The receptor set was obtained from an adult in good health.

The chain combines TRBV4-1 with TRBJ2-1; D remains ambiguous. The V and J ends lost 1 base and 6 bases respectively, with 4 bases between them. The CDR3 covers 12 residues. Germline V lookup: CDR1 MGHRA, CDR2 YSYEKL. The DNA for the CDR3 is TGCGCCAGCAGCCAAGTTGTCAATGAGCAGTTCTTC. Translation gives CASSQVVNEQFF.

The V call is TRBV11-3, the J call TRBJ2-3; 8 bases agree with TRBD2. Germline CDR1 is SGHNT and CDR2 is YENEEA. V shed 3 bases and J 4 bases; nucleotides not matched to a gene: 6. The CDR3 loop spans 15 amino acids. The CDR3 spells CASSFGGLVSDTQYF. CDR3 DNA: TGTGCCAGCAGCTTCGGGGGACTAGTTTCAGATACGCAGTATTTT.

V usage is TRBV30 and J usage is TRBJ2-7; TRBD1 matches 10 bases. The junction had 6 bases not matched to a gene; V was cut back by 4 bases and J by 3 bases. CDR1 GTSNPN and CDR2 SVGIG come from the germline V gene (reference sequence). There are 14 residues in the CDR3. The chain's CDR3 is CAWNPGTGDYEQYF. Here the CDR3 DNA reads TGTGCCTGGAACCCCGGGACAGGGGACTACGAGCAGTACTTC.

The genes are TRBV5-1 and TRBJ2-2; perhaps TRBD2 as D (6 bases). This CDR3 has 13 amino acids. Between the trimmed V and J ends, which lost 3 bases and 6 bases, there was a span of 9 bases. CDR1 and CDR2 (germline): SGHRS, YFSETQ. The CDR3 region is CASSSGLSGELFF. The CDR3, as DNA: TGCGCCAGCAGCTCGGGACTCTCCGGGGAGCTGTTTTTT.

The chain employs TRBV6-5 and TRBJ1-2, with D possibly TRBD1 on 5 matching bases. The germline gives CDR1 MNHEY, CDR2 SVGAGI. This CDR3 comprises 16 residues. V was pared by 0 bases and J by 0 bases, with 11 bases between. For the CDR3, the DNA is TGTGCCAGCAGTTACTCATCGACAGCGACTAACTATGGCTACACCTTC. Translation: CASSYSSTATNYGYTF.

The rearrangement links TRBV10-3 to TRBJ2-1; TRBD2 aligns across 11 bases. Germline loops: CDR1 ENHRY, CDR2 SYGVKD. The V and J ends lost 2 bases and 9 bases, in that order; junction bases with no gene match: 9. CDR3 length: 16 amino acids. The CDR3 here is CAISEGKTSGISEQFF. In DNA, the CDR3 is TGTGCCATCAGTGAGGGGAAGACTAGCGGGATTAGTGAGCAGTTCTTC.

The rearrangement links TRBV18 to TRBJ2-3, with unresolved D. This CDR3 has 15 amino acids. Germline-derived CDR1 and CDR2 are KGHSH and LQKENI. Deletions cut 1 base from V and 1 base from J, with 9 bases between. The CDR3 DNA follows: TGTGCCAGCTCACCACTACCGCCGGGCACAGATACGCAGTATTTT. Encoded protein: CASSPLPPGTDTQYF.

The DNA for the CDR3 is TGTGCCAGCAGCGGCGCGGGAGGGAAAACAACTGAAGCTTTCTTT. Its protein is CASSGAGGKTTEAFF. The chain employs TRBV7-6 and TRBJ1-1; no clear D gene. The V end lost 5 bases, the J end lost 5 bases, and 18 bases lay between the germline ends. Germline V lookup: CDR1 SGHVS, CDR2 FNYEAQ. There are 15 residues in the CDR3.

The rearrangement uses TRBV12-3 or TRBV12-4 and TRBJ1-1; D remains unclear. This CDR3 contains 11 residues. The V and J ends lost 6 bases and 5 bases respectively, with 7 bases between them. CDR3 sequence: CASSEGTEAFF. CDR3 sequence (DNA): TGTGCCAGCAGCGAAGGGACTGAAGCTTTCTTT.

This clone appeared once. The chain links TRBV29-1 to TRBJ2-7; D uncertain. Trimming pared 0 bases from V and 5 bases from J, leaving 8 bases between. This CDR3 region has 12 residues. The germline V gene has CDR1 SQVTM and CDR2 ANQGSEA. The CDR3 sequence: CSVEDIRDEQYF. The DNA for the CDR3 is TGCAGCGTTGAAGACATCCGGGACGAGCAGTACTTC.

The chain has TRBV4-1 and TRBJ1-5; 8 bases map to TRBD1. Germline values: CDR1 MGHRA, CDR2 YSYEKL. The CDR3 has 17 residues. The V gene end was trimmed by 2 bases and the J gene end by 0 bases; junction bases not matched to a gene: 6. The CDR3 loop reads CASSQYLGTGSNQPQHF. The CDR3 DNA reads TGCGCCAGCAGCCAATACCTAGGGACAGGTAGCAATCAGCCCCAGCATTTT.

J is TRBJ2-1 and V is TRBV12-3 or TRBV12-4; no clear D. V gave up 3 bases and J gave up 7 bases, with 7 bases separating them. This CDR3 has 12 residues. In DNA, the CDR3 is TGTGCCAGCAGTTTGGTTGGAAATGAGCAGTTCTTC. Translated: CASSLVGNEQFF.

The J gene is TRBJ1-1, the V gene TRBV19; D remains unclear. V was shortened by 5 bases and J by 0 bases, with 7 bases between the two germline ends. This CDR3 has 13 amino acids. The germline CDR1 and CDR2 sequences are LNHDA and SQIVND (reference sequence). In DNA form, the CDR3 reads TGTGCCAGTAGTTCAGGCTTGAACACTGAAGCTTTCTTT. Encoded protein: CASSSGLNTEAFF.

The chain uses TRBV5-1 and TRBJ1-1; 8 bases agree with TRBD1. The CDR3 spans 14 residues. The ends lost 3 bases at V and 4 bases at J; junction bases unmatched: 5. CDR1 is SGHRS and CDR2 is YFSETQ in the germline V gene. CDR3 protein: CASSSGQGVTEAFF. The CDR3 DNA is TGCGCCAGCAGCTCAGGACAGGGAGTCACTGAAGCTTTCTTT.

The chain uses TRBV5-4 and TRBJ2-3, with D perhaps TRBD2 (6 bases). This CDR3 has 14 residues. Trimming took 6 bases from V and 1 from J, leaving 12 bases between them. CDR1 is SGHNT and CDR2 is YYREEE in the germline V gene (reference sequence). The CDR3 is CASTRPGGTDTQYF. The CDR3 nucleotides read TGTGCCAGCACCCGTCCGGGGGGCACAGATACGCAGTATTTT.

V is TRBV7-3 and J is TRBJ2-2; D is unclear. Trimming left V 1 base short and J 0 bases short, with 15 bases between. CDR1 is SGHTA and CDR2 is FQGTGA in the germline V gene. CDR3 length: 18 amino acids. In DNA, the CDR3 is TGTGCCAGCAGCTTAAAGGGCGGAACCGTCTCGAACACCGGGGAGCTGTTTTTT. It yields the protein CASSLKGGTVSNTGELFF.

A single count supports this clone. The rearrangement joins TRBV10-3 to TRBJ1-5; D gene ambiguous. This CDR3 is 15 amino acids long. Looked up from germline, CDR1 is ENHRY and CDR2 is SYGVKD. V dropped 4 bases and J dropped 1 base, with 11 bases sitting between them. The CDR3, as DNA: TGTGCCATCAGTGTTGAAGGAGGGAGCAATCAGCCCCAGCATTTT. Its protein product is CAISVEGGSNQPQHF.

The chain couples TRBV10-3 to TRBJ1-1; D remains ambiguous. Germline CDR1 reads ENHRY; CDR2 reads SYGVKD. The CDR3 length is 12 residues. Deletions cut 2 bases from V and 7 bases from J, with 8 bases between. This CDR3 reads CAISEEADEAFF. CDR3 sequence (DNA): TGTGCCATCAGTGAGGAGGCGGATGAAGCTTTCTTT.

The J gene is TRBJ2-1, the V gene TRBV6-6; 12 nucleotides line up with TRBD2. This CDR3 has 15 residues. Germline CDR1 is MNHNY and CDR2 is SVGAGI (reference sequence). Unmatched junction bases numbered 3, after V lost 5 bases and J lost 4 bases. This chain's CDR3 is CASSTLAGGYNEQFF. In DNA form, the CDR3 reads TGTGCCAGCAGTACCCTAGCGGGAGGGTACAATGAGCAGTTCTTC.

This clone was seen only a few times. The V and J genes are TRBV7-9 and TRBJ2-1; weak D call: TRBD2 (5 bases). This CDR3 has 17 amino acids. V lost 5 bases to trimming and J lost 3 bases, with 20 bases between them. Germline lookup yields CDR1 SEHNR and CDR2 FQNEAQ (reference sequence). The CDR3 is CASSPVGSGPFYNEQFF. The CDR3 DNA reads TGTGCCAGCAGCCCGGTTGGGAGCGGCCCTTTCTACAATGAGCAGTTCTTC.

The genes are TRBV29-1 and TRBJ1-2, with a weak D call TRBD1 (5 bases). Germline CDR1 SQVTM, CDR2 ANQGSEA. V lost 2 bases, J lost 0 bases, and 19 bases lay in between. The CDR3 totals 17 residues. In nucleotides, the CDR3 is TGCAGCGTTGAACGACATCTAGCAGACAGATCTAACTATGGCTACACCTTC. Its protein is CSVERHLADRSNYGYTF.

The chain joins TRBV2 to TRBJ1-1, with 7 bases matching TRBD1. The CDR3 has 13 residues. Germline CDR1 is SNHLY and CDR2 is FYNNEI. V was pared by 6 bases and J by 7 bases, with 8 bases of the junction left unmatched. The CDR3 bases are TGTGCCAGCAGGGAACGACGACAGGGTGAAGCTTTCTTT. As protein: CASRERRQGEAFF.

The rearrangement joins TRBV7-9 to TRBJ2-1; D remains unclear. V dropped 5 bases and J dropped 1 base, with 9 bases sitting between them. CDR1 and CDR2 (germline): SEHNR, FQNEAQ (reference sequence). CDR3 length: 14 residues. This CDR3 reads CASSPEGSYNEQFF. CDR3 DNA: TGTGCCAGCAGCCCGGAAGGGTCCTACAATGAGCAGTTCTTC.

The rearrangement joins TRBV7-3 to TRBJ1-1; no reliable D call. V lost 1 base, J lost 6 bases, and 9 bases lay in between. The CDR3 is 13 residues long. CDR1 SGHTA and CDR2 FQGTGA come from the germline V gene. CDR3 sequence: CASSLSAGAEAFF. The CDR3 DNA follows: TGTGCCAGCAGCTTAAGTGCCGGGGCTGAAGCTTTCTTT.

J is TRBJ2-3 and V is TRBV6-5; D gene unclear. The CDR3 spans 15 residues. Germline-derived CDR1 and CDR2 are MNHEY and SVGAGI. Trimming stripped 7 bases from V and 3 bases from J, with 17 bases between. The CDR3, as DNA: TGTGCCAGCACGCGGCTCCTAGAGAGAACAGATACGCAGTATTTT. It codes for CASTRLLERTDTQYF.

This chain connects TRBV7-6 to TRBJ1-6, with 10 bases lining up with TRBD1. The CDR3 length is 16 residues. V lost 5 bases, J lost 7 bases, and 8 bases stayed unmatched. Germline CDR1 SGHVS, CDR2 FNYEAQ. This CDR3 reads CASSLRQGAGNSPLHF. The CDR3 DNA sequence: TGTGCCAGCAGCCTACGACAGGGGGCTGGGAATTCACCCCTCCACTTT.

The V gene is TRBV3-1 (or the pseudogene TRBV3-2), the J gene TRBJ1-5; D gene unclear. Between the trimmed V and J ends, which lost 3 bases and 4 bases, there was a span of 4 bases. Germline V gives CDR1 LGHDT, CDR2 YNNKEL (reference sequence). CDR3 length: 12 residues. CDR3 in amino acids: CASSHGNQPQHF. CDR3 sequence (DNA): TGTGCCAGCAGCCATGGGAATCAGCCCCAGCATTTT.

The chain is built from TRBV30 and TRBJ2-7; maybe TRBD2 (5 bases). CDR3 length: 11 residues. With 5 bases removed from V and 5 bases from J, the gap between germline ends came to 10 bases. The germline V gene has CDR1 GTSNPN and CDR2 SVGIG (reference sequence). In nucleotides, the CDR3 is TGTGCCTGGTCCCAAGCGGACGAGCAGTACTTC. Amino acid sequence: CAWSQADEQYF. Based on the CDR3 plus reference TRBV30 and TRBJ2-7, the full variable domain is SQTIHQWPATLVQPVGSPLSLECTVEGTSNPNLYWYRQAAGRGLQLLFYSVGIGQISSEVPQNLSASRPQDRQFILSSKKLLLSDSGFYLCAWSQADEQYFGPGTRLTVT.

The chain recombines TRBV11-2 with TRBJ1-2; 10 bases are shared with TRBD1. The CDR3 is 16 amino acids. Germline V lookup: CDR1 SGHAT, CDR2 FQNNGV. V gave up 1 base and J gave up 8 bases; unmatched junction bases: 10. The CDR3 loop is CASSLGATGGSRGYTF. In nucleotides, the CDR3 is TGTGCCAGCAGCTTAGGGGCGACAGGGGGCTCAAGGGGCTACACCTTC.

The rearrangement links TRBV5-1 to TRBJ2-2; D call uncertain. Looked up from germline, CDR1 is SGHRS and CDR2 is YFSETQ. Trimming removed 0 bases at V and 4 bases at J, with 7 bases between. CDR3 length equals 14 residues. The CDR3 sequence is CASSLAHGTGELFF. The CDR3 nucleotides are TGCGCCAGCAGCTTGGCCCATGGCACCGGGGAGCTGTTTTTT.